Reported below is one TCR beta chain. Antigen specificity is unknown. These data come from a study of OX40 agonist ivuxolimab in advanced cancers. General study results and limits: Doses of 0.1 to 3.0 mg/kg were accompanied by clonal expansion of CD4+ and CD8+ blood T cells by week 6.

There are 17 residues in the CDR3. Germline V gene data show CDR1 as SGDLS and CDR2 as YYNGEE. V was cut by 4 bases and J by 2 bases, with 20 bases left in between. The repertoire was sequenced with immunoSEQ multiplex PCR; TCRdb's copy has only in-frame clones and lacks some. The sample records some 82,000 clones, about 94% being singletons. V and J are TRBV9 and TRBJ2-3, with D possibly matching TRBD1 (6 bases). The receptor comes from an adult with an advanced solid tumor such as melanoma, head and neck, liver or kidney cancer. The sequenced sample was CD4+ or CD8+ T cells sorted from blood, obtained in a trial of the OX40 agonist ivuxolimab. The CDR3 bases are TGTGCCAGCAGCAGCCAACAGGGCCCGGGGTACACAGATACGCAGTATTTT. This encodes CASSSQQGPGYTDTQYF.